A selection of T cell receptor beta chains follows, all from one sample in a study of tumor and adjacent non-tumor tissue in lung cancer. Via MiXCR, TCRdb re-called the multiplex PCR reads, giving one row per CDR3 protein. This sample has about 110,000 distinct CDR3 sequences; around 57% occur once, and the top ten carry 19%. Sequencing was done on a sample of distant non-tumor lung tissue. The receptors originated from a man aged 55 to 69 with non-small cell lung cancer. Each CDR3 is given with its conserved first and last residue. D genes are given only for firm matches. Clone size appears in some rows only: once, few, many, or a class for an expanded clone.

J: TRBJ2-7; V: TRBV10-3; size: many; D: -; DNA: TGTGCCATCAGCAAAGGGCCGGGACTCCTTTTC; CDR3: CAISKGPGLLF
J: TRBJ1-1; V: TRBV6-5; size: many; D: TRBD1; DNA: TGTGCCAGCAGAGACAGGGAGGGGAACACTGAAGCTTTCTTT; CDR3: CASRDREGNTEAFF
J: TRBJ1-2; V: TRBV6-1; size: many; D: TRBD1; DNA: TGTGCCAGCAGTGAATGGGACAGCATCTATGGCTACACCTTC; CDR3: CASSEWDSIYGYTF
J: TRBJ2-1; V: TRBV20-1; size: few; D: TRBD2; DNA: TGCAGTGCTAGAGATACTAGCGGGGGGGGTCTCCTGTTCTTC; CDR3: CSARDTSGGGLLFF
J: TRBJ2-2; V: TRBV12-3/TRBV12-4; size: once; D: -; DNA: TGTGCCAGCACTACCCCCCGAGAGTACGGGGGTGAGAATACCGAGGAGCTGTTTTTT; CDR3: CASTTPREYGGENTEELFF
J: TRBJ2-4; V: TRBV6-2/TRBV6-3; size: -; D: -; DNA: TGTGCCAGCAGTTCGCCCAGGAATCTCGTCGCCAAAAACATTCCGTACTTC; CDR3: CASSSPRNLVAKNIPYF
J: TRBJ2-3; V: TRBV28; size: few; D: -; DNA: TGTGCCAGCAGCTACCCCCTTATCCCTACTAGCTTCCGAGATACGCAGTATTTT; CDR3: CASSYPLIPTSFRDTQYF
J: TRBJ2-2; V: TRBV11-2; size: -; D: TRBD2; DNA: TGTGCCAGCAGCATAGGACTAGGTTATGGGGAACTGTTTTTT; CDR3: CASSIGLGYGELFF
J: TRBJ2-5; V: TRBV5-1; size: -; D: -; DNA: TGCGCCAGCAGCTTGTCAGTCCAGGAGACCCAGTACTTC; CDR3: CASSLSVQETQYF
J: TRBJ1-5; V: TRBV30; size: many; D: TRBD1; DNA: TGTGCCTGGGCTACAGGGGGCGCGGGGAGTCAGCCCCAGCATTTT; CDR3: CAWATGGAGSQPQHF
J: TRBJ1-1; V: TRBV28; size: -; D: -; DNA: TGTGCCAACAGTTTAGGCGCATACAAAGGACCTTTCTTT; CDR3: CANSLGAYKGPFF
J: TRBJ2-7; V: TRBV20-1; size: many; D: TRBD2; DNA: TGCAGTGCCCTCCTAGCGGGGGCTACCACCTACGAGCAGTACTTC; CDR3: CSALLAGATTYEQYF
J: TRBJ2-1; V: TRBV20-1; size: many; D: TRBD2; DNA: TGCAGTGCTAGAGAAGCGGGAATGAGCTCCTACAATGAGCAGTTCTTC; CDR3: CSAREAGMSSYNEQFF
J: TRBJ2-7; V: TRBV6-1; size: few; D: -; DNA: TGTGCCAGCAGTGAAAGGCAGTTCTACGAGCAGTACTTC; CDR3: CASSERQFYEQYF
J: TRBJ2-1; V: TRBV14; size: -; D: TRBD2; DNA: TGTGCCAGCAGCCCGGGACTAGAGGGGCCGTGGTCCTACAATCAGCAGTTCTTC; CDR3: CASSPGLEGPWSYNQQFF
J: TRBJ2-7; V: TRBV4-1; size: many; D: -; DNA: TGCGCCAGCAGCCCCCAGATACAGGGTGAAGAGCAGTACTTC; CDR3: CASSPQIQGEEQYF
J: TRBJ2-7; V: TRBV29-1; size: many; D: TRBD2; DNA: TGCAGCGCTGGGACTAGTAAGGGGTACGAGCAGTACTTC; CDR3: CSAGTSKGYEQYF
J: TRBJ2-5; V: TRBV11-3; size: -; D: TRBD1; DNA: TGTACCAGCAGCTTAGACAGGGGCCTCAGGGAGACTCAGTACTTC; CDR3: CTSSLDRGLRETQYF
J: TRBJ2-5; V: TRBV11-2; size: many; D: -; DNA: TGTGCCAGCAGCTTAGATGTGGAGACCCAGTACTTC; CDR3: CASSLDVETQYF
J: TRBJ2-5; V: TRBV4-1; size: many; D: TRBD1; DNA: TGCGCCAGCAGCCAACTACAACAGGGGGCCGGGGAGACCCAGTACTTC; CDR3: CASSQLQQGAGETQYF
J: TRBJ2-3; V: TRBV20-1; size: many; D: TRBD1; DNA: TGCAGCGCCCCGGGACAGGGGGCGCGTACAGATACGCAGTATTTT; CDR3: CSAPGQGARTDTQYF
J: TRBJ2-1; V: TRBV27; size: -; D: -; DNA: TGTGCCAGCAGTTTATCGCCCTCCGTGAACAATGAGCAGTTCTTC; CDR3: CASSLSPSVNNEQFF
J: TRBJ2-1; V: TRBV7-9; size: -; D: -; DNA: TGTGCCAGCAGTTTATCCGCGGGATCTTCGAATGAGCAGTTCTTC; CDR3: CASSLSAGSSNEQFF
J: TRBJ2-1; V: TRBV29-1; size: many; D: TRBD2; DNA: TGCAGCGGGGGACTAGCGGGAGGAGTTAATGAGCAGTTCTTC; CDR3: CSGGLAGGVNEQFF
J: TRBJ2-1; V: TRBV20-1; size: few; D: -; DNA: TGCAGTGCTAGAGGCGTCGCTGTGTACAATGAGCAGTTCTTC; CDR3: CSARGVAVYNEQFF
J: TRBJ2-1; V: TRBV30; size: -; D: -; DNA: TGTGCCTCTGCCGGGACCCGAAGGGGCTACGATGAGCAGCTCTTC; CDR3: CASAGTRRGYDEQLF
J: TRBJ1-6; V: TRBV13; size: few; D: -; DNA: TGTGCCAGCAGCTTCGGGGCGAGGGGCCGGAATTCACCCCTCCACTTT; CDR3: CASSFGARGRNSPLHF
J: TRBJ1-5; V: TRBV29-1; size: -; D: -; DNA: TGCAGCGTTGCGGCAGGTAGTAACAATCAGCCCCAGCATTTT; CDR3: CSVAAGSNNQPQHF
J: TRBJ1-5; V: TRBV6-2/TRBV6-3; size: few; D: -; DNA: TGTGCCAGTGGTTACGGTCGGGGCATAAGGCAGCCCCAGCATTTT; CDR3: CASGYGRGIRQPQHF
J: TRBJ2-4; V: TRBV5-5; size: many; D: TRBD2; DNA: TGTGCCAGCAGCTTGGAGGCAGGACTAGCGGATTCAGCCAAAAACATTCAGTACTTC; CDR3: CASSLEAGLADSAKNIQYF
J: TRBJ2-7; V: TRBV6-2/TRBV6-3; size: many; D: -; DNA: TGTGCCAGCAGCCCTGTAGCGAGGGTACAAGACGAGCAGTACTTC; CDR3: CASSPVARVQDEQYF
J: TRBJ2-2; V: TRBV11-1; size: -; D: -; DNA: TGTGCCAGCAGCTTTGAAATGACCGGGGGGCGGTTTTTT; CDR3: CASSFEMTGGRFF
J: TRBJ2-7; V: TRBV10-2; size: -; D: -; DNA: TGCGCCAGCAGAGCAACAAGGGCACTCTACGAACAGTACTTC; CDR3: CASRATRALYEQYF
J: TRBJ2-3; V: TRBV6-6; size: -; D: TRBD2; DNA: TGTGCCTGCTGTTACACTGCAACTAGCGCACTAAGGGAGACAGATACGCAGTTTTTT; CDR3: CACCYTATSALRETDTQFF
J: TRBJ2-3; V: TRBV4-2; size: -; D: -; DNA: TGTGCCAGCAGCCGAAGGGCTAGCCCTAGCACAGATACGCAGTATTTT; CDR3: CASSRRASPSTDTQYF
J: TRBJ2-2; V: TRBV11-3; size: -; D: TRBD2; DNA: TGTGCCAGTAGCTTAAGAGGGAGGGCCCGGGAGCTGTTTTTT; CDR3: CASSLRGRARELFF
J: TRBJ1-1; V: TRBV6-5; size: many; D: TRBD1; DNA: TGTGCCAGCAGCCTCCGCCAGGGGGTAGCTTTCTTT; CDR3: CASSLRQGVAFF
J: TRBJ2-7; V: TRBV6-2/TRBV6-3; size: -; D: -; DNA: TGTGCCAGCAGTTCGGTTGGGGCAGTGTCCTACGAGCAGTACTTC; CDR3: CASSSVGAVSYEQYF
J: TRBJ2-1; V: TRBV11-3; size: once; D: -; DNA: TGTGCTAGCAGCGTCGGACAGAGCTCCTACAGTGAGCAGTTCTTC; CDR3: CASSVGQSSYSEQFF
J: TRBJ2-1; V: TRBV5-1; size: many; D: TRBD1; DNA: TGCGCCAGCAGCCCCGCGGGACAGGCATGGGGTGACCCCTCCTACAATGAGCAGTTCTTC; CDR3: CASSPAGQAWGDPSYNEQFF
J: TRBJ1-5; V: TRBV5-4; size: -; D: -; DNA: TGTACCAGTAGCTTGGATCAGGGTGGCCAGCCCCAGCATTTT; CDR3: CTSSLDQGGQPQHF
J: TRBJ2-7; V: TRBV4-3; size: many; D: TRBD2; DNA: TGCGCCAGCAGCCAAGAGAGGGAGGGGTCCGCCCTAATCCACGAGCAGTACTTC; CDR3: CASSQEREGSALIHEQYF
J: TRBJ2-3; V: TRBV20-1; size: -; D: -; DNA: TGCAGTACCAGCGGAGCCCCCGAAAGCACAGATACGCAGTATTTT; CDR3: CSTSGAPESTDTQYF
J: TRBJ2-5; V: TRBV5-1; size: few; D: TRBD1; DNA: TGCGCCAGCAGCGTGACAGGGAATCAAGAGACCCAGTACTTC; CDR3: CASSVTGNQETQYF
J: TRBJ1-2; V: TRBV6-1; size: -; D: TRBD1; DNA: TGTGCCAGCAGAGAGGGACAGCGCTATGGCCGCACCTTC; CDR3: CASREGQRYGRTF
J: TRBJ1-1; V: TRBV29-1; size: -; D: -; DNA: TGCATCGCTAGAGGGCAGGATGAAGCTTTCTTT; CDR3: CIARGQDEAFF
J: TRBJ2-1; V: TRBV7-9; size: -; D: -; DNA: TGTGCCAGCAGCCCACCTGCGGGCTCCTACTATGAGCAGTTCTTC; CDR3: CASSPPAGSYYEQFF
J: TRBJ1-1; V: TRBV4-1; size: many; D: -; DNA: TGCGCCAGCACCCCCACATGGAGGGGCCAGGTGAACACTGAAGCTTTCTTT; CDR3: CASTPTWRGQVNTEAFF
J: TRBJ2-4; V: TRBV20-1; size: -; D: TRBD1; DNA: TGCAGTGGCACCGGGACAGGGGGCTCAGGGGTCAAAAACATTCAGTACTTC; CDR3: CSGTGTGGSGVKNIQYF
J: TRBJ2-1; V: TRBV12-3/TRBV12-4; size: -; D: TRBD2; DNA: TGTGACAGCAGTGGACTAGTTCCTTATGAGCAGTTCTTC; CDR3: CDSSGLVPYEQFF
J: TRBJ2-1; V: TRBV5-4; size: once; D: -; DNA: TGTGCCAGCAGCTCGAGGGGAAGATCTTACAATGAGCAGATCTTC; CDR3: CASSSRGRSYNEQIF
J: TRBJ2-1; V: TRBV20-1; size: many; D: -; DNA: TGCAGTGCTACCAGGATCAATGAGCAGTTCTTC; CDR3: CSATRINEQFF
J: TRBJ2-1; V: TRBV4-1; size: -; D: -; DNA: TGTGCCAGCAGCCAAAATCTCGGCGGGACTCAGTTCTTC; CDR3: CASSQNLGGTQFF
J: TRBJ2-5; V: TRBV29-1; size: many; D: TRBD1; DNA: TGCAGCGTAGCCACAGGGGGAAGAGAGACCCAGTACTTC; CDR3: CSVATGGRETQYF
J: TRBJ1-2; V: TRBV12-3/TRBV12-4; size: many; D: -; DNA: TGTGCCAGCAGTTTTAACATCTATGGCTACACCTTC; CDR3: CASSFNIYGYTF